The TCR beta chain described here comes from a study of blood T cell repertoires in COVID-19. As for the study in general: The United States, Italy and Spain were the sources of the acute and convalescent COVID-19 samples. The analysed material was cDNA or gDNA that came from T cells, B-cell-depleted T cells, or PBMCs.

How the authors handled the data: Nucleated cell number was recorded as an estimate derived from reference gene primer amplification. Profiled with immunoSEQ multiplex PCR; TCRdb holds only in-frame clones, not every one. D and trimming come from the DNA, and the V and J calls and clone size come from that table. Of about 100,000 clones listed, just under 80% are singletons. The CDR3 extends over 14 amino acids. V lost 3 bases to trimming and J lost 4 bases, with 13 bases between them. The germline gives CDR1 MGHRA, CDR2 YSYEKL. Sequencing input: peripheral blood. The TCR originated in a man in his 70s with active or convalescent COVID-19. The chain employs TRBV4-1 and TRBJ2-7; D might be TRBD1 (6 bases). The CDR3 loop is CASSHTYGQYEQYF. The CDR3 DNA reads as TGCGCCAGCAGCCACACTTATGGACAGTACGAGCAGTACTTC.